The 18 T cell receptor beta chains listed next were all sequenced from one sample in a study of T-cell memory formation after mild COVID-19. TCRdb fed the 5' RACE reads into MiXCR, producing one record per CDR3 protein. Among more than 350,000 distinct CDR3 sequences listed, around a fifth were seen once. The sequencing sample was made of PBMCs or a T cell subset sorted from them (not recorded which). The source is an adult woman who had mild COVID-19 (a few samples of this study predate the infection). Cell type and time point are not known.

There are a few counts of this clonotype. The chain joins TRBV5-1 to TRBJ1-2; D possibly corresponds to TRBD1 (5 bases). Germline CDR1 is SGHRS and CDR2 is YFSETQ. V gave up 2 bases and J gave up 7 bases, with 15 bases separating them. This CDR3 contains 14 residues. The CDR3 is CASSLATATGGYTF. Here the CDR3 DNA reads TGCGCCAGCAGCTTAGCGACAGCCACCGGTGGCTACACCTTC.

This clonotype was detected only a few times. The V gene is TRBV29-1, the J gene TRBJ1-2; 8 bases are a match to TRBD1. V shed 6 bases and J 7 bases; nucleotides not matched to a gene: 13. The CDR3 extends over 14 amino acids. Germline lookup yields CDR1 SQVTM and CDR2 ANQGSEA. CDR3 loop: CSVANGQGSGGYTF. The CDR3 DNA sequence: TGCAGCGTCGCGAATGGACAGGGATCGGGTGGCTACACCTTC.

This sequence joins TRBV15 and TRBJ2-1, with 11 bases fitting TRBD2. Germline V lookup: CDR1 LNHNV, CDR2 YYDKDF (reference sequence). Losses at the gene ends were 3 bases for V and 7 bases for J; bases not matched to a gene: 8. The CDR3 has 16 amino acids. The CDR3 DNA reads TGTGCCACCAGCAGTAGCGGGGGGGTTATGGGAAATGAGCAGTTCTTC. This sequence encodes CATSSSGGVMGNEQFF.

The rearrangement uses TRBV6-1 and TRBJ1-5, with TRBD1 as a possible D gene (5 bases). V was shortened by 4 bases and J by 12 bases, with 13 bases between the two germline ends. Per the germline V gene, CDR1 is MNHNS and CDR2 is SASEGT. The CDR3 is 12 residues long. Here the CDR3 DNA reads TGTGCCAGCAGTGTTGCGGACAATTTCCAGCATTTT. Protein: CASSVADNFQHF.

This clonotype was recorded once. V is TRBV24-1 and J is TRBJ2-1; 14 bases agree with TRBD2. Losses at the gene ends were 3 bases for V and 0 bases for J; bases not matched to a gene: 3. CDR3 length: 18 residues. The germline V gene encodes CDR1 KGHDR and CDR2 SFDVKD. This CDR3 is CATSDGTSGRGSYNEQFF. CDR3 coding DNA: TGTGCCACCAGTGATGGGACTAGCGGGAGAGGCTCCTACAATGAGCAGTTCTTC.

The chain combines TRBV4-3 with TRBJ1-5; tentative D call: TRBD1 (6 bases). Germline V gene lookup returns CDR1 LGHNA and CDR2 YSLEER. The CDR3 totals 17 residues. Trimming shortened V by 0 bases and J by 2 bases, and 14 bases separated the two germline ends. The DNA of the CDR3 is TGCGCCAGCAGCCAAGATGTCGGGGGGCTGGGCAATCAGCCCCAGCATTTT. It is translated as CASSQDVGGLGNQPQHF.

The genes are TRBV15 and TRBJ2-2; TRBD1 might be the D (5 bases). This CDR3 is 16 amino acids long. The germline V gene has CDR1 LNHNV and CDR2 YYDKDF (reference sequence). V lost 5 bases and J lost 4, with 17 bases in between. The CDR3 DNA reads TGTGCCACCAGCGCAGATCCTATGACAGTCACCGGGGAGCTGTTTTTT. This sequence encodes CATSADPMTVTGELFF. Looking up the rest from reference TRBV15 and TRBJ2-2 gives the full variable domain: DAMVIQNPRYQVTQFGKPVTLSCSQTLNHNVMYWYQQKSSQAPKLLFHYYDKDFNNEADTPDNFQSRRPNTSFCFLDIRSPGLGDTAMYLCATSADPMTVTGELFFGEGSRLTVL.

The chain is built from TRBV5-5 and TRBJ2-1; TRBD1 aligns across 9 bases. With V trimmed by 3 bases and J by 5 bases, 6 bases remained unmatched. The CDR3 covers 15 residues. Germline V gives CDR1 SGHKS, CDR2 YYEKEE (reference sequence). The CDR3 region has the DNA TGTGCCAGCAGCTGGGGGGGACAGGGCAACAATGAGCAGTTCTTC. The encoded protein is CASSWGGQGNNEQFF.

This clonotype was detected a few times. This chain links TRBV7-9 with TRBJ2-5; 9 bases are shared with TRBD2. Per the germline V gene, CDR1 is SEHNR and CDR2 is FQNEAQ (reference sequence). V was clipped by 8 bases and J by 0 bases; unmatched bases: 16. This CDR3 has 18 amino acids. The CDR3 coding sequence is TGTGCCAGCGCCGGGGGTCGGACTAGCGTCCCCTACCAAGAGACCCAGTACTTC. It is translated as CASAGGRTSVPYQETQYF.

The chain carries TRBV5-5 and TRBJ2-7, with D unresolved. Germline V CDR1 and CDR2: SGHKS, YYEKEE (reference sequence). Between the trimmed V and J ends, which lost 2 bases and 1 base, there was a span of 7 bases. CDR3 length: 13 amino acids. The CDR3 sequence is CASSFVFSYEQYF. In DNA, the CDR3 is TGTGCCAGCAGCTTCGTATTTTCCTACGAGCAGTACTTC.

The CDR3 DNA is TGCAGTGCTAGTTCCGGGGGGGTATACAATGAGCAGTTCTTC. Translating gives CSASSGGVYNEQFF. The chain is built from TRBV20-1 and TRBJ2-1; 8 bases fit TRBD2. Germline lookup yields CDR1 DFQATT and CDR2 SNEGSKA (reference sequence). V dropped 3 bases and J dropped 4; count of bases not matched to a gene: 5. The CDR3 spans 14 residues.

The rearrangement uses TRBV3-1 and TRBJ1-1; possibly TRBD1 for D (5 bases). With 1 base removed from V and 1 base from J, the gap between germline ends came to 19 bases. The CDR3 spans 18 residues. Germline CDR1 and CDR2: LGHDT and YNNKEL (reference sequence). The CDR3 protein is CASSQGRGRARGNTEAFF. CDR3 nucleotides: TGTGCCAGCAGCCAAGGGAGGGGCAGGGCGAGGGGGAACACTGAAGCTTTCTTT.

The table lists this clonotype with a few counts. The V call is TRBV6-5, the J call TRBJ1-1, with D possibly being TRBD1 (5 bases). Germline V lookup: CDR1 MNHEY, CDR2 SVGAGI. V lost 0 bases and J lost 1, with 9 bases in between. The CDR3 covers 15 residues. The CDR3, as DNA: TGTGCCAGCAGTTACTCGAGGCAGGGGAACACTGAAGCTTTCTTT. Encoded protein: CASSYSRQGNTEAFF.

Here the CDR3 reads CASSPGQNNYGYTF. Here the CDR3 DNA reads TGTGCCAGCAGCCCGGGACAGAATAACTATGGCTACACCTTC. This chain connects TRBV7-9 to TRBJ1-2; TRBD1 matches 7 bases. The J segment lost 1 base and the V segment lost 5 bases, leaving 4 bases of the junction unmatched. Germline V gene sequence: CDR1 SEHNR, CDR2 FQNEAQ (reference sequence). CDR3 length: 14 residues. The full variable domain, completed using reference TRBV7-9 and TRBJ1-2, is DTGVSQNPRHKITKRGQNVTFRCDPISEHNRLYWYRQTLGQGPEFLTYFQNEAQLEKSRLLSDRFSAERPKGSFSTLEIQRTEQGDSAMYLCASSPGQNNYGYTFGSGTRLTVV.

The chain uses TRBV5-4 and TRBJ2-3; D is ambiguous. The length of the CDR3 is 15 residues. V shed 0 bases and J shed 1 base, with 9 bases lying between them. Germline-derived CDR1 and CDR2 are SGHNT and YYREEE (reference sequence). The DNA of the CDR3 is TGTGCCAGCAGCTTGGTAGGTAGTGGCACAGATACGCAGTATTTT. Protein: CASSLVGSGTDTQYF.

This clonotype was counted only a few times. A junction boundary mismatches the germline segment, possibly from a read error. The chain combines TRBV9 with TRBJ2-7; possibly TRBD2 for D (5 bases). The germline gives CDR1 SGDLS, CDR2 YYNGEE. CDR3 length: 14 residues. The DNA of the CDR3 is TGTGCCAGCAGCGTAACAGCGGAGCCCTACGAGAAGTACTTC. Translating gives CASSVTAEPYEKYF.

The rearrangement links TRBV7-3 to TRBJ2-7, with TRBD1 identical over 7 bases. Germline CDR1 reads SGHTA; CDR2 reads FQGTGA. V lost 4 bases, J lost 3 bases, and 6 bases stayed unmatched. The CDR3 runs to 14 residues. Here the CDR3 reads CASSCRTGYYEQYF. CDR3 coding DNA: TGTGCCAGCAGCTGCAGGACAGGATACTACGAGCAGTACTTC.

The CDR3 coding sequence is TGTGCCAGCGGGGGCGGGGGTCTAGAGACCCAGTACTTC. Translating it yields CASGGGGLETQYF. The chain recombines TRBV6-5 with TRBJ2-5, with D possibly TRBD2 on 7 matching bases. Germline CDR1 and CDR2: MNHEY and SVGAGI. Trimming removed 8 bases at V and 4 bases at J, with 14 bases between. This CDR3 is 13 amino acids long.